The count of the clone carrying this T cell receptor (beta chain) is one. This entry belongs to a study of blood T cell repertoires in COVID-19. In the original analysis: Amplification from reference gene primers served as the basis for estimated nucleated cell counts. Assay used: immunoSEQ multiplex PCR; TCRdb lists only in-frame clones, some missing. V, J and clone size derive from that table, while D and trimming were established from the DNA sequence. This repertoire shows around 120,000 clones, around four fifths found once; its top ten account for 5.5% to 6.5%. Germline-derived CDR1 and CDR2 are SQVTM and ANQGSEA. The ends lost 7 bases at V and 1 base at J; junction bases unmatched: 3. This CDR3 contains 14 residues.

V and J are TRBV29-1 and TRBJ2-3, with 12 positions matching TRBD2. The TCR comes from a man older than 75 with active or convalescent COVID-19. Sequenced input: peripheral blood. The CDR3 DNA reads as TGCAGCGGTAGACTAGCGGGGGGCACAGATACGCAGTATTTT. Translating it yields CSGRLAGGTDTQYF.